This T cell receptor beta chain was obtained from a study of T cell responses to AZD1222 COVID-19 vaccine. At the level of the study: Pooled in the analysis were second doses at about 4 or about 12 weeks. Study-wide results and limits: None of the repertoires were sampled until the peak T cell response had passed.

Note on this clone: Its matching antigen is unknown.

Using immunoSEQ multiplex PCR, the repertoire was profiled, and TCRdb retains in-frame clones only, with some absent. The data show tens of thousands of clones, roughly 88% seen once. This CDR3 contains 15 residues. CDR1 LNHDA and CDR2 SQIVND come from the germline V gene (reference sequence). V lost 7 bases to trimming and J lost 3 bases, with 19 bases between them. The rearrangement joins TRBV19 to TRBJ2-7; D is tentatively TRBD1 or TRBD2 (5 bases each). The receptor comes from an adult in good health. The sample in question was peripheral blood, obtained on day 0 of AZD1222 vaccination. CDR3 sequence (DNA): TGTGCCAGTAAAACGGGACCAGGCAAGAGCTACGAGCAGTACTTC. Its protein product is CASKTGPGKSYEQYF.